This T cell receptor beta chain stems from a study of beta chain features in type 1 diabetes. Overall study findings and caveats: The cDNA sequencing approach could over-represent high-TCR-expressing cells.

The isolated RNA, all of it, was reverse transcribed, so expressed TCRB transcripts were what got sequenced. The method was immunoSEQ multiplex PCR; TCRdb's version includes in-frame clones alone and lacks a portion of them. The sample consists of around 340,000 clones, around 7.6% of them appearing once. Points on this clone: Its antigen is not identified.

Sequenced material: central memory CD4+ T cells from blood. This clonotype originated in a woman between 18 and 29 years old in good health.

The CDR3 DNA reads TGTGCCAGCTCACCAGGGGACTACTACAATGAGCAGTTCTTC. Its translation is CASSPGDYYNEQFF. The rearrangement uses TRBV18 and TRBJ2-1; 7 nucleotides align to TRBD2. Per the germline V gene, CDR1 is KGHSH and CDR2 is LQKENI. This CDR3 is built from 14 residues. The V and J ends lost 2 bases and 3 bases, in that order; junction bases with no gene match: 1.